The rows below give T cell receptor beta chains drawn from one sample of a study of cytomegalovirus exposure and HLA in healthy donors. Sequencing used immunoSEQ multiplex PCR; TCRdb keeps in-frame clones, though not all of them. The sample includes around 130,000 clones, about 82% of them seen just once. Sequenced sample: PBMCs. These receptors all stem from a boy aged 10-17 years in good health and CMV-seronegative. CDR3s include the opening cysteine and the closing phenylalanine or tryptophan. The D gene is left open where the match is weak. Rows give clone size only sometimes, using once, few, many, or a class for an expanded clone.

TRBD1 TRBJ2-7 . TRBV19 TGTGCCCAAAAAGACAGGGGTGCAGACGAGCAGTACTTC CAQKDRGADEQYF
. TRBJ2-5 . TRBV5-1 TGCGCCAGCAGCTTGATCCCAGGCAAAGAGACCCAGTACTTC CASSLIPGKETQYF
. TRBJ2-3 . TRBV30 TGTGCCTGGACCCCATCAGACTACTCCACAGATACGCAGTATTTT CAWTPSDYSTDTQYF
TRBD1 TRBJ1-1 . TRBV29-1 TGCAGCGTTGGGACAGGGGATGACACTGAAGCTTTCTTT CSVGTGDDTEAFF
TRBD2 TRBJ2-1 . TRBV5-6 TGTGCCAGCAGCTTGTTTGGGGGGGACTACAATGAGCAGTTCTTC CASSLFGGDYNEQFF
TRBD1 TRBJ2-5 . TRBV2 TGTGCCAGCAGTGAAGCAGGGGGCGGGGAGACCCAGTACTTC CASSEAGGGETQYF
TRBD1 TRBJ1-6 . TRBV6-1 TGTGCCAGCAACGAGCACGGGACAGGAACTTCACCCCTCCACTTT CASNEHGTGTSPLHF
. TRBJ2-1 . TRBV6-6 TGTGCCAGCAGTTCGGTGTCTTACAATGAGCAGTTCTTC CASSSVSYNEQFF
. TRBJ1-2 few TRBV10-3 TGTGCCATCAGTGAAACCTCGGGCAGGGGTGATGGCTACACCTTC CAISETSGRGDGYTF
. TRBJ1-6 . TRBV19 TGTGCCAGTAGTCTCCGCGGGCAGAGCTCCTATAATTCACCCCTCCACTTT CASSLRGQSSYNSPLHF
TRBD2 TRBJ2-5 . TRBV5-1 TGCGCCAGCTCGAGGGAGGGTAAGGTTTTGGGAGAGACCCAGTACTTC CASSREGKVLGETQYF
TRBD2 TRBJ2-1 few TRBV4-3 TGCGCCAGCAGCCAAGAGGCGCCGGGACTAGCTCCCTACAATGAGCAGTTCTTC CASSQEAPGLAPYNEQFF
TRBD2 TRBJ2-7 . TRBV5-5 TGTGCCAGCAGCTTGGGGCTAGCGGAGAGCTCCTACGAGCAGTACTTC CASSLGLAESSYEQYF
. TRBJ2-2 . TRBV27 TGTGCCAGCAGTTTAATACGCGGCAACACCGGGGAGCTGTTTTTT CASSLIRGNTGELFF
TRBD1 TRBJ1-1 . TRBV19 TGTGCCAGTAGTACGGGACAGGGGGTCCCTGAAGCTTTCTTT CASSTGQGVPEAFF
. TRBJ2-6 . TRBV6-5 TGTGCCAGCTGTTCAAACAGGGCCGGGGCCAACGTCCTGACTTTC CASCSNRAGANVLTF
TRBD2 TRBJ2-5 . TRBV9 TGTGCCTCGACGGGAGGGGGTGAGGAGACCCAGTACTTC CASTGGGEETQYF
TRBD1 TRBJ1-1 once TRBV2 TGTGCCAGCACCCGAACAGGGGGCAATGAAGCTTTCTTT CASTRTGGNEAFF
. TRBJ2-3 . TRBV28 TGTGCCAGCAGACACGTCGGGGAGCGGTTCGATACGCAGTATTTT CASRHVGERFDTQYF
TRBD1 TRBJ2-4 few TRBV6-1 TGTGCCACCAAGACAGGGATAGCCAAAAACATTCAGTACTTC CATKTGIAKNIQYF
TRBD1 TRBJ1-3 . TRBV30 TGTGCCTGGAGCGTTACAGGGGGCCCGGGAAACACCATATATTTT CAWSVTGGPGNTIYF
. TRBJ2-6 few TRBV7-6 TGTGCCAGCAGGCGGAGAGAAGACAACGTCCTGACTTTC CASRRREDNVLTF
TRBD1 TRBJ2-7 . TRBV30 TGTGCCTGGAGTCCGCCAGGGGGCTACGAGCAGTACTTC CAWSPPGGYEQYF
. TRBJ1-2 . TRBV27 TGTGCCAGCAGCCCTCATGTCCTGGCGGGAAACTATGGCTACACCTTC CASSPHVLAGNYGYTF
TRBD1 TRBJ1-2 . TRBV7-2 TGTGCCAGCAGCTTAGTGGACAGGGAAGAGAATGGCTACACCTTC CASSLVDREENGYTF
. TRBJ1-1 . TRBV10-3 TGTGCCATCAGTGAATCCAGGATGAACACTGAAGCTTTCTTT CAISESRMNTEAFF
. TRBJ2-2 . TRBV29-1 TGCAGCGTTGGGAGGGGATCCATCGGGGAGCTGTTTTTT CSVGRGSIGELFF
. TRBJ2-1 . TRBV9 TGTGCCAGCAGCGTAGTGGACAGCAATGAGCAGTTCTTC CASSVVDSNEQFF
. TRBJ1-1 . TRBV19 TGTGCCAGCGGCGCAGGGGTGGAAAACACTGAAGCTTTCTTT CASGAGVENTEAFF
TRBD2 TRBJ2-1 . TRBV30 TGTGCCTGGAGGAAAAGACTATCTAGCGGAGGGTACAATGAGCAGTTCTTC CAWRKRLSSGGYNEQFF
TRBD1 TRBJ2-7 . TRBV4-1 TGCGCCAGCAGCCTAGGACAGGGGAATCCCTACGAGCAGTACTTC CASSLGQGNPYEQYF
TRBD1 TRBJ2-1 once TRBV19 TGTGCCAGTAGTACGGACAGGGTTGGGCAGTTCTTC CASSTDRVGQFF
TRBD2 TRBJ2-5 few TRBV7-9 TGTGCCAGCAGCTGGACTAGCGGGGAGACCCAGTACTTC CASSWTSGETQYF
. TRBJ2-7 . TRBV7-7 TGTGCCAGCAGCTTGAGGGAGACCTACGAGCAGTACTTC CASSLRETYEQYF
. TRBJ2-2 . TRBV30 TGTGCCTGGGGTACAGGGTGGTCCGGGGAGCTGTTTTTT CAWGTGWSGELFF
. TRBJ1-2 . TRBV5-1 TGCGCCAGCAGCAGAGTCGGGTCAGGGACTTTCAACTATGGCTACACCTTC CASSRVGSGTFNYGYTF
. TRBJ2-3 . TRBV7-2 TGTGCCAGCAGCTTAGTGGGACTCCCATCGGCAGATACGCAGTATTTT CASSLVGLPSADTQYF
. TRBJ2-2 . TRBV5-1 TGCGCCAGCAGCTTGCAACTGAACACCGGGGAGCTGTTTTTT CASSLQLNTGELFF
TRBD1 TRBJ2-5 few TRBV5-1 TGCGCCAGCAGCTTGGGGACAGGCCCCCAAGAGACCCAGTACTTC CASSLGTGPQETQYF
. TRBJ2-5 . TRBV2 TGTGCCAGCAGTGATCCGGGAGCCCAGTACTTC CASSDPGAQYF
TRBD1 TRBJ2-1 . TRBV7-6 TGTGCCAGCAGCCCAGGGACAGGGGAAGCCTACAATGAGCAGTTCTTC CASSPGTGEAYNEQFF
TRBD2 TRBJ2-5 once TRBV5-1 TGCGCCAGCAGCCCCGGGACTAGCGGATGGGGGGAGACCCAGTACTTC CASSPGTSGWGETQYF
TRBD1 TRBJ2-1 . TRBV7-9 TGTGCCAGCAGCTTAAGGACAGGAGCTATATACAATGAGCAGTTCTTC CASSLRTGAIYNEQFF
. TRBJ1-3 . TRBV11-1 TGTGCCAGCAGCGCTCCAGGGTCTGGAAACACCATATATTTT CASSAPGSGNTIYF
TRBD1 TRBJ2-2 . TRBV6-4 TGTGCCAGCAGTAGACAGGGTTCGACGGGGGAGCTGTTTTTT CASSRQGSTGELFF
TRBD2 TRBJ2-5 . TRBV27 TGTGCCAGCAGTTTCCCCGTGACAGCGGGAGAGGAAGAGACCCAGTACTTC CASSFPVTAGEEETQYF
TRBD1 TRBJ1-1 . TRBV2 TGTGCCCGCGAGGACAGGGGGGAGGTGACTTTCTTT CAREDRGEVTFF
TRBD2 TRBJ2-7 . TRBV19 TGTGCCAGTAGTGGGGTTAGTTCTAGCGGGTCCTACGAGCAGTACTTC CASSGVSSSGSYEQYF
TRBD2 TRBJ2-5 . TRBV9 TGTGCCAGCAGCGGAGGACTAGCGGGAAGGGAGACCCAGTACTTC CASSGGLAGRETQYF
TRBD2 TRBJ2-3 once TRBV30 TGTGCCTGGAGTGTGGCTAGCGGGAGGGGGGATACGCAGTATTTT CAWSVASGRGDTQYF
TRBD2 TRBJ2-3 few TRBV5-5 TGTGCCAGCAGCCAGACGGGAAGCGGGGGCACAGATACGCAGTATTTT CASSQTGSGGTDTQYF
TRBD1 TRBJ1-1 . TRBV6-4 TGTGCCAGCTCGCCCGAAGGACAGGGAGGCGTGCACACTGAAGCTTTCTTT CASSPEGQGGVHTEAFF
TRBD1 TRBJ2-1 . TRBV19 TGTGCCAGTAGTATTTTGGGGACAGGTGATTCTGAGCAGTTCTTC CASSILGTGDSEQFF
TRBD2 TRBJ2-3 . TRBV5-8 TGTGCCAGCAGCCTCCGGACTAGCGGGAGTTCAGATACGCAGTATTTT CASSLRTSGSSDTQYF
TRBD2 TRBJ2-3 few TRBV2 TGTGCCAGCAGTCGAGCGGGAATCGCAGATACGCAGTATTTT CASSRAGIADTQYF